This is a list of T cell receptor beta chains from one sample in a study of T cell repertoires in aging, cancer and after chemotherapy. TCRdb re-called the multiplex PCR reads with MiXCR, one entry per CDR3 protein. This table holds about 860 distinct CDR3 sequences, about 30% found once. Sequencing was done on a sample of blood. The source is a human donor with a blood cancer. The CDR3 runs from the conserved cysteine through the conserved F or W. The order of the fields is V gene, clone size, J gene, D gene, CDR3 protein, CDR3 DNA. The D gene is left open where the match is weak. Clone size is given for some rows only: seen once, a few or many times, or a class if the clone is expanded.

V: TRBV27; size: few; J: TRBJ1-2; D: TRBD1; CDR3: CASREQGLRYGYTF; DNA: TGTGCCAGCAGGGAACAGGGGTTGCGCTATGGCTACACCTTC
V: TRBV6-6; size: large; J: TRBJ2-1; D: NA; CDR3: CASISPTNNEQFF; DNA: TGTGCCAGCATCTCCCCGACCAACAATGAGCAGTTCTTC
V: TRBV6-1; size: few; J: TRBJ1-2; D: NA; CDR3: CASSDSALGRQGGYTF; DNA: TGTGCCAGCAGTGATTCCGCATTAGGCAGGCAAGGAGGCTACACCTTC
V: TRBV5-1; size: NA; J: TRBJ1-1; D: NA; CDR3: CASSLRQGRESTEAFF; DNA: TGCGCCAGCAGCTTGAGGCAGGGAAGGGAGAGCACTGAAGCTTTCTTT
V: TRBV7-9; size: NA; J: TRBJ1-1; D: NA; CDR3: CASSLQPGAEAFF; DNA: TGTGCCAGCAGCCTCCAACCGGGAGCGGAAGCTTTCTTT
V: TRBV30; size: large; J: TRBJ2-2; D: TRBD1; CDR3: CASGQGSTGELFF; DNA: TGTGCCTCAGGACAGGGTAGCACCGGGGAGCTGTTTTTT
V: TRBV19; size: large; J: TRBJ2-3; D: NA; CDR3: CASSIDPGSDTQYF; DNA: TGTGCCAGTAGTATAGATCCCGGGTCAGATACGCAGTATTTT
V: TRBV18; size: NA; J: TRBJ1-1; D: NA; CDR3: CASSPMANTEAFF; DNA: TGTGCCAGCTCACCAATGGCGAACACTGAAGCTTTCTTT
V: TRBV6-2/TRBV6-3; size: NA; J: TRBJ1-5; D: NA; CDR3: CASSYSFGQIHSNQPQHF; DNA: TGTGCCAGCAGTTACTCTTTTGGACAGATACATAGCAATCAGCCCCAGCATTTT
V: TRBV29-1; size: large; J: TRBJ1-1; D: TRBD1; CDR3: CSVASLGTGGTEAFF; DNA: TGCAGCGTGGCCTCCCTTGGGACAGGGGGCACTGAAGCTTTCTTT
V: TRBV6-1; size: large; J: TRBJ2-2; D: NA; CDR3: CASSEGGGGELFF; DNA: TGTGCCAGCAGTGAGGGAGGGGGCGGGGAGCTGTTTTTT
V: TRBV13; size: NA; J: TRBJ2-2; D: NA; CDR3: CASSLERPGNTGELFF; DNA: TGCGCCAGCAGCTTGGAAAGACCGGGCAACACCGGGGAGCTGTTTTTT
V: TRBV6-1; size: hyperexpanded; J: TRBJ2-2; D: NA; CDR3: CASSDFTGGHGELFF; DNA: TGTGCCAGCAGTGATTTTACCGGGGGGCACGGGGAGCTGTTTTTT
V: TRBV28; size: few; J: TRBJ2-7; D: NA; CDR3: CASSWAGTTYEQYF; DNA: TGTGCCAGCAGTTGGGCGGGGACCACCTACGAGCAGTACTTC
V: TRBV6-2/TRBV6-3; size: few; J: TRBJ2-3; D: NA; CDR3: CASSYSWAGSTDTQYF; DNA: TGTGCCAGCAGTTACTCGTGGGCAGGGAGCACAGATACGCAGTATTTT
V: TRBV4-1; size: NA; J: TRBJ2-3; D: NA; CDR3: CASSQELRGGVTDTQYF; DNA: TGCGCCAGCAGCCAAGAGCTGCGTGGCGGGGTCACAGATACGCAGTATTTT
V: TRBV6-1; size: NA; J: TRBJ1-5; D: NA; CDR3: CVSSEFVGGGNQPQHF; DNA: TGTGTCAGCAGTGAATTTGTAGGGGGAGGCAATCAGCCCCAGCATTTT
V: TRBV6-1; size: few; J: TRBJ1-2; D: NA; CDR3: CASRPLQILNYGYTF; DNA: TGTGCCAGCAGACCCCTACAGATCCTAAACTATGGCTACACCTTC
V: TRBV10-3; size: few; J: TRBJ2-1; D: TRBD2; CDR3: CAISESATSGRYEQFF; DNA: TGTGCCATCAGTGAGTCGGCGACTAGCGGGAGGTATGAGCAGTTCTTC
V: TRBV10-3; size: medium-sized; J: TRBJ2-7; D: TRBD2; CDR3: CATTTLAAISYEQYF; DNA: TGTGCCACCACCACCCTAGCGGCGATCTCCTACGAGCAGTACTTC
V: TRBV6-6; size: large; J: TRBJ2-3; D: TRBD2; CDR3: CASSYSSGGPWDTQYF; DNA: TGTGCCAGCAGTTACTCGAGCGGGGGGCCTTGGGATACGCAGTATTTT
V: TRBV27; size: medium-sized; J: TRBJ1-5; D: NA; CDR3: CASSRASNQPQHF; DNA: TGTGCCAGCAGTAGGGCGAGCAATCAGCCCCAGCATTTT
V: TRBV24-1; size: NA; J: TRBJ1-1; D: NA; CDR3: CATTGDSGTEAFF; DNA: TGTGCCACCACCGGGGACTCGGGGACTGAAGCTTTCTTT
V: TRBV11-2; size: few; J: TRBJ2-1; D: TRBD2; CDR3: CASSLTSGSIGNEQFF; DNA: TGTGCCAGCAGCTTGACTAGCGGGAGCATAGGGAATGAGCAGTTCTTC
V: TRBV2; size: NA; J: TRBJ2-6; D: NA; CDR3: CASSATPLRGRFF; DNA: TGTGCCAGCAGCGCTACCCCTCTACGGGGGCGTTTCTTC
V: TRBV19; size: medium-sized; J: TRBJ1-6; D: NA; CDR3: CASSISGEVNSPLHF; DNA: TGTGCCAGTAGTATTTCAGGGGAGGTTAATTCACCCCTCCACTTT
V: TRBV27; size: NA; J: TRBJ1-1; D: NA; CDR3: CASSLYTQNTEAFF; DNA: TGTGCCAGCAGTCTTTACACCCAGAACACTGAAGCTTTCTTT
V: TRBV19; size: large; J: TRBJ2-3; D: NA; CDR3: CASSTLRGIPDTQYF; DNA: TGTGCCAGTAGTACCCTACGGGGGATACCAGATACGCAGTATTTT
V: TRBV20-1; size: few; J: TRBJ2-3; D: NA; CDR3: CSATRAGSTDTQYF; DNA: TGCAGTGCAACCCGCGCGGGGAGCACAGATACGCAGTATTTT
V: TRBV28; size: NA; J: TRBJ2-6; D: NA; CDR3: CASNPGLSGANVLTF; DNA: TGTGCCAGCAACCCGGGACTCTCTGGGGCCAACGTCCTGACTTTC
V: TRBV7-2; size: few; J: TRBJ2-3; D: TRBD2; CDR3: CASSLASGVLHTQYF; DNA: TGTGCCAGCAGCTTAGCCAGCGGGGTCCTTCATACGCAGTATTTT
V: TRBV12-3/TRBV12-4; size: NA; J: TRBJ1-2; D: TRBD1; CDR3: CASSLRTGYGYTF; DNA: TGTGCCAGCAGTTTAAGGACAGGATATGGCTACACCTTC
V: TRBV7-2; size: medium-sized; J: TRBJ2-7; D: NA; CDR3: CASSLGLSSYEQYF; DNA: TGTGCCAGCAGCTTAGGACTCAGCTCCTACGAGCAGTACTTC
V: TRBV19; size: medium-sized; J: TRBJ1-6; D: NA; CDR3: CASSIKGGNSPLHF; DNA: TGTGCCAGTAGTATCAAGGGGGGTAATTCACCCCTCCACTTT
V: TRBV7-2; size: few; J: TRBJ2-5; D: TRBD2; CDR3: CASSSYLAGETQYF; DNA: TGTGCCAGCAGCTCCTACCTAGCGGGAGAGACCCAGTACTTC
V: TRBV11-2; size: NA; J: TRBJ1-4; D: NA; CDR3: CASSLESGGDEKLFF; DNA: TGTGCCAGCAGCTTAGAAAGCGGGGGCGATGAAAAACTGTTTTTT
V: TRBV19; size: large; J: TRBJ2-7; D: TRBD1; CDR3: CASRRTGGSDEQYF; DNA: TGTGCCAGTAGGAGGACAGGGGGCAGCGACGAGCAGTACTTC
V: TRBV6-5; size: few; J: TRBJ1-6; D: NA; CDR3: CASSYASGGLDNSPLHF; DNA: TGTGCCAGCAGTTACGCCTCAGGCGGGTTAGATAATTCACCCCTCCACTTT
V: TRBV12-3/TRBV12-4; size: NA; J: TRBJ2-7; D: NA; CDR3: CASGLGSLLYEQYF; DNA: TGTGCCAGCGGCCTCGGATCTTTACTCTACGAGCAGTACTTC
V: TRBV7-9; size: NA; J: TRBJ2-2; D: NA; CDR3: CASSSGTGELFF; DNA: TGTGCCAGCAGCTCCGGGACCGGGGAGCTGTTTTTT
V: TRBV12-3/TRBV12-4; size: NA; J: TRBJ2-1; D: NA; CDR3: CASSLGRGQGEQFF; DNA: TGTGCCAGCAGTCTAGGACGCGGGCAGGGTGAGCAGTTCTTC
V: TRBV6-6; size: large; J: TRBJ2-3; D: TRBD2; CDR3: CASSRPSGGPTDTQYF; DNA: TGTGCCAGCAGCCGCCCTAGCGGGGGACCCACAGATACGCAGTATTTT
V: TRBV24-1; size: NA; J: TRBJ2-5; D: NA; CDR3: CATSEGHLQETQYF; DNA: TGTGCCACCAGTGAGGGACACCTCCAAGAGACCCAGTACTTC
V: TRBV20-1; size: NA; J: TRBJ2-7; D: NA; CDR3: CSAETGGEQYF; DNA: TGCAGTGCTGAAACAGGCGGCGAGCAGTACTTC
V: TRBV30; size: medium-sized; J: TRBJ1-1; D: NA; CDR3: CAWSPTPFANTEAFF; DNA: TGTGCCTGGAGTCCGACCCCTTTTGCGAACACTGAAGCTTTCTTT
V: TRBV6-2/TRBV6-3; size: medium-sized; J: TRBJ1-5; D: NA; CDR3: CASNDSNQPQHF; DNA: TGTGCCAGCAACGATAGCAATCAGCCCCAGCATTTT
V: TRBV19; size: medium-sized; J: TRBJ1-4; D: NA; CDR3: CASSIGQGEEKLFF; DNA: TGTGCCAGTAGTATTGGGCAGGGCGAGGAAAAACTGTTTTTT